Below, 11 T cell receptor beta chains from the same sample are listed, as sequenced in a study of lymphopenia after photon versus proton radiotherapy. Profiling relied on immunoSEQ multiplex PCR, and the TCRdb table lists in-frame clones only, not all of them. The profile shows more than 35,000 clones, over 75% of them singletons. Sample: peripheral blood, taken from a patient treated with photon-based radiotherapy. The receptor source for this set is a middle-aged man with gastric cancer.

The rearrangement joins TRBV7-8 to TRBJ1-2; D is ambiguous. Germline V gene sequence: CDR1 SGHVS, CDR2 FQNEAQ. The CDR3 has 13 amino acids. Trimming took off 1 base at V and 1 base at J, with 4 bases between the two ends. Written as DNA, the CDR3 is TGTGCCAGCAGCTTAGAGGTTAACTATGGCTACACCTTC. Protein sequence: CASSLEVNYGYTF.

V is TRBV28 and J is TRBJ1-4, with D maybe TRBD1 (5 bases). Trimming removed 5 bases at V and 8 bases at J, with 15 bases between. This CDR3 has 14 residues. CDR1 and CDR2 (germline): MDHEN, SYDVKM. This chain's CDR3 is CASSLDQGGEKLFF. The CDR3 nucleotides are TGTGCCAGCAGTCTGGATCAGGGAGGAGAAAAACTGTTTTTT.

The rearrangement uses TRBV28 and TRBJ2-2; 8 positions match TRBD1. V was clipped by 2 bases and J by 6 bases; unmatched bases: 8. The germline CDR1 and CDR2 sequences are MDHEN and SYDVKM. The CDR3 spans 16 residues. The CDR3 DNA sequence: TGTGCCAGCAGTTTAAAGACAGGACAGGGCCCCGGGGAGCTGTTTTTT. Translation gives CASSLKTGQGPGELFF.

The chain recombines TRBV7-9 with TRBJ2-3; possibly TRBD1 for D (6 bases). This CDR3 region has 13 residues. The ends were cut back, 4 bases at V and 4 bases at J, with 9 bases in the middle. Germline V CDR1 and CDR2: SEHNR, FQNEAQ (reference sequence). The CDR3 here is CASSSSGADTQYF. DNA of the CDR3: TGTGCCAGCAGCTCATCAGGGGCAGATACGCAGTATTTT.

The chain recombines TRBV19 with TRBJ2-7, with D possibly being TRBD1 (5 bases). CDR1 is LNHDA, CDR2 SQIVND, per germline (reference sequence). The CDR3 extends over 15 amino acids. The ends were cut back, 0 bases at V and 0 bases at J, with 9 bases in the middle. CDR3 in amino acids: CASSIEHRSSYEQYF. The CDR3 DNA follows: TGTGCCAGTAGTATAGAACACAGGAGCTCCTACGAGCAGTACTTC.

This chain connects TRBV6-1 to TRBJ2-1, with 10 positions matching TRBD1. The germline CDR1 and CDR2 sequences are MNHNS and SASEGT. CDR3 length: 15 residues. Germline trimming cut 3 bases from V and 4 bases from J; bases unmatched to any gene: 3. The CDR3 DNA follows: TGTGCCAGCAGTGACCGACAGGGGGCATACAATGAGCAGTTCTTC. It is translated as CASSDRQGAYNEQFF.

CDR3 loop: CASSLEGSGSTDTQYF. Written as DNA, the CDR3 is TGTGCCAGCAGCTTAGAGGGTAGCGGTAGCACAGATACGCAGTATTTT. The gene calls are TRBV7-2 and TRBJ2-3; possibly TRBD2 for D (6 bases). The germline V gene has CDR1 SGHTA and CDR2 FQGNSA. The CDR3 covers 16 residues. Trimming stripped 1 base from V and 0 bases from J, with 11 bases between.

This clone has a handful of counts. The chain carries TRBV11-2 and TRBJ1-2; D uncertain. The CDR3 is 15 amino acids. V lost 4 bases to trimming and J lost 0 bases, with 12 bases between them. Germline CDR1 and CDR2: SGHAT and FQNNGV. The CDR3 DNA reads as TGTGCCAGCAGCTCTCCCCGCAGGTCTAACTATGGCTACACCTTC. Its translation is CASSSPRRSNYGYTF.

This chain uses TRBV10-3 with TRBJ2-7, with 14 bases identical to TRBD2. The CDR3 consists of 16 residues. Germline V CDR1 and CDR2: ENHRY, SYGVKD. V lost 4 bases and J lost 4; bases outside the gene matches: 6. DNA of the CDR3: TGTGCCATCAGTGCCGGGACTAGCGGGAGAGCGTACGAGCAGTACTTC. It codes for CAISAGTSGRAYEQYF.

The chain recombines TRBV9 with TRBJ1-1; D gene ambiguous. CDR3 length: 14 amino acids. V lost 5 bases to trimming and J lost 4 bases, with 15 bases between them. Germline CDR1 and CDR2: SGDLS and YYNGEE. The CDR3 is CASSGASRSTEAFF. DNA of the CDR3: TGTGCCAGCAGTGGTGCATCACGAAGCACTGAAGCTTTCTTT.

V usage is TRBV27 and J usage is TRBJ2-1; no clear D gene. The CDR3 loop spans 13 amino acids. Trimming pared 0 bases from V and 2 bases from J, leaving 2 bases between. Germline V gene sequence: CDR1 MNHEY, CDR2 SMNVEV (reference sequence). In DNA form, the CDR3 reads TGTGCCAGCAGTTTATCAGCCTACAATGAGCAGTTCTTC. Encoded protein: CASSLSAYNEQFF.